The T cell receptor (beta chain) described here comes from a study of cytomegalovirus exposure and HLA in healthy donors. The primer mix had 60 Vbeta and 13 Jbeta primers. Repertoires were generated with immunoSEQ multiplex PCR, while TCRdb's copy carries only in-frame clones and drops some. Among fewer than 200,000 clones listed, roughly 85% were seen once. About this clone itself: Its cognate antigen is unknown.

Study-wide results and caveats: What a later analysis showed was that several of the most significant clusters appeared linked to common viral pathogens. It was 164 TCR beta chains that were listed as cytomegalovirus-associated. It was confirmed in vitro that three of the CMV-associated chains were specific for CMV antigens.

V was cut by 6 bases and J by 2 bases, with 16 bases left in between. CDR1 SNHLY and CDR2 FYNNEI come from the germline V gene. The CDR3 length is 15 residues. The sequencing sample was made of PBMCs. The receptor's source is a male donor in good health and CMV-seronegative. The genes are TRBV2 and TRBJ1-1; tentative D call: TRBD1 (5 bases). The CDR3 loop reads CASSPGGFDNTEAFF. CDR3 sequence (DNA): TGTGCCAGCAGCCCCGGGGGATTCGATAACACTGAAGCTTTCTTT. Using reference TRBV2 and TRBJ1-1 for the parts outside the CDR3, the full variable domain is EPEVTQTPSHQVTQMGQEVILRCVPISNHLYFYWYRQILGQKVEFLVSFYNNEISEKSEIFDDQFSVERPDGSNFTLKIRSTKLEDSAMYFCASSPGGFDNTEAFFGQGTRLTVV.